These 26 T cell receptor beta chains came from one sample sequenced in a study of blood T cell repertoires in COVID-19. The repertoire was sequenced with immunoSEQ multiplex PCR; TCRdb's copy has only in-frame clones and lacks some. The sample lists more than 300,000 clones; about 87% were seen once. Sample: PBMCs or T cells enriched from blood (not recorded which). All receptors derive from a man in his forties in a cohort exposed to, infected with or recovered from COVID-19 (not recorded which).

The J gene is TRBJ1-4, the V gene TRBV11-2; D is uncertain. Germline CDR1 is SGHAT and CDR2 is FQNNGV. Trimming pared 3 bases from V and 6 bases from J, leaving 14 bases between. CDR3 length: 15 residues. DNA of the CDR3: TGTGCCAGCAGCTTTGGGAGGGCATGGGATGAAAAACTGTTTTTT. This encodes CASSFGRAWDEKLFF.

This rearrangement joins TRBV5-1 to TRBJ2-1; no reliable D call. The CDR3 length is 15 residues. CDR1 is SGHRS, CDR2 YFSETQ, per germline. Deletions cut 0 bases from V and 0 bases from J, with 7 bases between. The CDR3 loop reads CASSLVANSYNEQFF. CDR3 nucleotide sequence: TGCGCCAGCAGCTTGGTCGCGAACTCCTACAATGAGCAGTTCTTC. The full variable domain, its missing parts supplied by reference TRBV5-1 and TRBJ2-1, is KAGVTQTPRYLIKTRGQQVTLSCSPISGHRSVSWYQQTPGQGLQFLFEYFSETQRNKGNFPGRFSGRQFSNSRSEMNVSTLELGDSALYLCASSLVANSYNEQFFGPGTRLTVL.

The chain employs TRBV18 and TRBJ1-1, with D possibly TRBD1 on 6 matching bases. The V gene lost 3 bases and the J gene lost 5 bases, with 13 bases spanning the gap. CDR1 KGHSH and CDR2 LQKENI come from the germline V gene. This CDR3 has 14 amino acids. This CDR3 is CASSPGHPSTEAFF. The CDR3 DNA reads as TGTGCCAGCTCACCGGGACACCCTTCGACTGAAGCTTTCTTT.

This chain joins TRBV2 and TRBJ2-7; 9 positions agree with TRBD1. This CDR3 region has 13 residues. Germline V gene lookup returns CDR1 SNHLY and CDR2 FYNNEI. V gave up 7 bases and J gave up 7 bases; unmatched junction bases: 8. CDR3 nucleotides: TGTGCCAGCACCGGACAGGGGCTCCTGGAGCAGTACTTC. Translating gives CASTGQGLLEQYF.

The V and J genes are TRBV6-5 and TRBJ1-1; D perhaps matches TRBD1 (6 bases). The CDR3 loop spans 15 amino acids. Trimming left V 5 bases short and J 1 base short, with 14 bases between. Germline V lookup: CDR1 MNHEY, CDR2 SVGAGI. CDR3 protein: CASSTERTANTEAFF. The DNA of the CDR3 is TGTGCCAGCAGTACCGAGAGGACAGCGAACACTGAAGCTTTCTTT.

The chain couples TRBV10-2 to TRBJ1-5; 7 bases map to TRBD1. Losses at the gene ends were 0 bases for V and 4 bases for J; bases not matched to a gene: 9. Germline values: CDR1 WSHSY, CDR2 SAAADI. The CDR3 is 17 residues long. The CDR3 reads CASSESRQGRGNQPQHF. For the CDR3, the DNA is TGCGCCAGCAGTGAGTCTCGACAGGGAAGGGGGAATCAGCCCCAGCATTTT.

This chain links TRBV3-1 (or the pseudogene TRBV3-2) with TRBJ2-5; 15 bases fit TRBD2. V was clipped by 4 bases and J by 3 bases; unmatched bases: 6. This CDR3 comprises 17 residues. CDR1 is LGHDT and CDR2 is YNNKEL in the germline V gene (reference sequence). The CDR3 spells CASSRRTSGRGEETQYF. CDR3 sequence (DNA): TGTGCCAGCAGCCGACGGACTAGCGGGAGGGGGGAAGAGACCCAGTACTTC.

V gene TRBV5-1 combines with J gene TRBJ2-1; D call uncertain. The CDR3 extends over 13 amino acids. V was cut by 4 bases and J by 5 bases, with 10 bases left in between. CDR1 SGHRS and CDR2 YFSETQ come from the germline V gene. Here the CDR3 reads CASSHNLNNEQFF. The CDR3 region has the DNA TGCGCCAGCAGCCACAATCTTAACAATGAGCAGTTCTTC.

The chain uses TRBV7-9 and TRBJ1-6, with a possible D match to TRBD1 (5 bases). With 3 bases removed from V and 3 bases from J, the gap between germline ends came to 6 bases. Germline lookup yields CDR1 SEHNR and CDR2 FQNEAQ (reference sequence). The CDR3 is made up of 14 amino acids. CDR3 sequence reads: CASSFGGYNSPLHF. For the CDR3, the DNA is TGTGCCAGCAGCTTCGGGGGCTATAATTCACCCCTCCACTTT.

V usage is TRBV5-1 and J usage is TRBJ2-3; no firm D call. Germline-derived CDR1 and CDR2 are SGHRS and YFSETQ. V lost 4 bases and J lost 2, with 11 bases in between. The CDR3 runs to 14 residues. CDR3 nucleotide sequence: TGCGCCAGCAGCCCGGGTTTCGCCACAGATACGCAGTATTTT. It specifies CASSPGFATDTQYF.

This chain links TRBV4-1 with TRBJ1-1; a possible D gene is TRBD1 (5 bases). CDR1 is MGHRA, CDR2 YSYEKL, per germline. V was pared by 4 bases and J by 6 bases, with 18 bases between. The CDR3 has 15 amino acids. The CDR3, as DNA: TGCGCCAGCAGCCTTCCAGGTCAGGGTGGGTCTGAAGCTTTCTTT. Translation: CASSLPGQGGSEAFF.

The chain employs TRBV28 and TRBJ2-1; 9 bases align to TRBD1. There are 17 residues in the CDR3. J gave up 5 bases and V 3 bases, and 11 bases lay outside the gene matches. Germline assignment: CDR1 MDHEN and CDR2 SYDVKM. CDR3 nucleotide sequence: TGTGCCAGCAGTTTCTCACCCGGGACAGGGATCCACAATGAGCAGTTCTTC. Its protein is CASSFSPGTGIHNEQFF.

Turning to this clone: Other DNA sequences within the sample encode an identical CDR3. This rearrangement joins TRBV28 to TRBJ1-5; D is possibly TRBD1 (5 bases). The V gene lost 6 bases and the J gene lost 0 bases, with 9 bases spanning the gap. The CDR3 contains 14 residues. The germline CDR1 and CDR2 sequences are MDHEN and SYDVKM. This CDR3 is CASSRGGSNQPQHF. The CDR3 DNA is TGTGCCAGCAGCCGCGGGGGTAGCAATCAGCCCCAGCATTTT.

The CDR3 bases are TGTGCCAGCAGTTTCAAGCGGGAGTCCGACGAGCAGTACTTC. This encodes CASSFKRESDEQYF. The chain recombines TRBV27 with TRBJ2-7; TRBD2 agrees at 8 bases. There are 14 residues in the CDR3. V lost 3 bases, J lost 5 bases, and 6 bases stayed unmatched. CDR1 is MNHEY, CDR2 SMNVEV, per germline (reference sequence).

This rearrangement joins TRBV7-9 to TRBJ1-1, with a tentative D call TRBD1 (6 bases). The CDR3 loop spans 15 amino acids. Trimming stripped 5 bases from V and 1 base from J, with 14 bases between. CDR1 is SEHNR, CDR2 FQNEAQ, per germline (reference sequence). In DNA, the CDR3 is TGTGCCAGCAGCCCATATCTGGGACAGAACACTGAAGCTTTCTTT. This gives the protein CASSPYLGQNTEAFF.

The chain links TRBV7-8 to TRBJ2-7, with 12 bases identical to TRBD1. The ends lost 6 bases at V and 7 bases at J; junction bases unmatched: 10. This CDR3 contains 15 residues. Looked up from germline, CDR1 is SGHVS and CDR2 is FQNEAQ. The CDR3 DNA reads TGTGCCAGCAGTTCCCCGGGACAGGGGGCGCAGGAGCAGTACTTC. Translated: CASSSPGQGAQEQYF.

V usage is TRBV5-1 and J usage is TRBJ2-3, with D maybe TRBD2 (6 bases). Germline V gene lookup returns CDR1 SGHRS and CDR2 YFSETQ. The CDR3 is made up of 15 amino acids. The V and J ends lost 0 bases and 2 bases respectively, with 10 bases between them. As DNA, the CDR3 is TGCGCCAGCAGCTTGGGTGGACTAACCACAGATACGCAGTATTTT. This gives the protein CASSLGGLTTDTQYF.

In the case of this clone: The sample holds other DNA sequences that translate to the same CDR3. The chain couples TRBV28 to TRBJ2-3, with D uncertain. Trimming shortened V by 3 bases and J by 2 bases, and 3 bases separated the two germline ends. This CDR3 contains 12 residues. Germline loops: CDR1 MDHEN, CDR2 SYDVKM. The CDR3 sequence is CASSFYTDTQYF. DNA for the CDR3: TGTGCCAGCAGTTTCTACACAGATACGCAGTATTTT.

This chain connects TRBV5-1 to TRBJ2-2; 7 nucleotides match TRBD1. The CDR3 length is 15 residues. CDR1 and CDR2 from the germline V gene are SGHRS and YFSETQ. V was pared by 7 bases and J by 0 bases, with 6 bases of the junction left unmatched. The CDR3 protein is CASLPGGTNTGELFF. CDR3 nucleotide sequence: TGCGCCAGCCTACCAGGGGGAACGAACACCGGGGAGCTGTTTTTT.

This chain's CDR3 is CASTEVGGYGYTF. CDR3 bases: TGTGCCAGCACCGAGGTGGGGGGCTATGGCTACACCTTC. The chain couples TRBV25-1 to TRBJ1-2, with D maybe TRBD1 (5 bases). Trimming shortened V by 7 bases and J by 4 bases, and 13 bases separated the two germline ends. CDR3 length: 13 residues. Germline V gene data show CDR1 as MGHDK and CDR2 as SYGVNS.

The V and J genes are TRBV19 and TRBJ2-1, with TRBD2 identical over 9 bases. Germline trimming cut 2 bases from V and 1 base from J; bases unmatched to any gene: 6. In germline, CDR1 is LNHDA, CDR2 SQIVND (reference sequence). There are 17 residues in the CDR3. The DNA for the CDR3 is TGTGCCAGTAGTATACTAGCGGGACCACTTTCCTACAATGAGCAGTTCTTC. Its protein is CASSILAGPLSYNEQFF. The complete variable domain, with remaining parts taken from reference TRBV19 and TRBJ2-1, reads DGGITQSPKYLFRKEGQNVTLSCEQNLNHDAMYWYRQDPGQGLRLIYYSQIVNDFQKGDIAEGYSVSREKKESFPLTVTSAQKNPTAFYLCASSILAGPLSYNEQFFGPGTRLTVL.

CDR3 region: CAWSVGVYSGNTIYF. In DNA form, the CDR3 reads TGTGCCTGGAGTGTGGGCGTCTACTCTGGAAACACCATATATTTT. The V gene is TRBV30, the J gene TRBJ1-3; no definite D call. V gave up 0 bases and J gave up 0 bases, with 9 bases separating them. CDR1 GTSNPN and CDR2 SVGIG come from the germline V gene (reference sequence). The CDR3 is 15 residues long.

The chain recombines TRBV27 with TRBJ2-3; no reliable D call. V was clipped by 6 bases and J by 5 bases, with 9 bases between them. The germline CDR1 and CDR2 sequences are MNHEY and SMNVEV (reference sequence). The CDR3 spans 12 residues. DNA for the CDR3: TGTGCCAGCAGGTCGAGTGGAGATACGCAGTATTTT. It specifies CASRSSGDTQYF.

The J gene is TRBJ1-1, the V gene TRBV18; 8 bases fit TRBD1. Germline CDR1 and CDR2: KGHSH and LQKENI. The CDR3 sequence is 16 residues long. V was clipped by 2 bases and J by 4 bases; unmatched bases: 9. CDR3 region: CASSPKQGALSTEAFF. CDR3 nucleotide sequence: TGTGCCAGCTCACCAAAGCAGGGGGCGCTCAGCACTGAAGCTTTCTTT.

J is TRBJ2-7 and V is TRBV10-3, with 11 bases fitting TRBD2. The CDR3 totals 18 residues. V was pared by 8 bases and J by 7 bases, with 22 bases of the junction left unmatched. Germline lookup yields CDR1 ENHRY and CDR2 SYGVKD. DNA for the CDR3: TGTGCCATCTCGGACAGGGGAGATAGCGGGAGGGCCCGAGAAGAGCAGTACTTC. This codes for CAISDRGDSGRAREEQYF.

CDR3 DNA: TGTGCCTGGAGGGCTAACAGGGGTTTTTCACCCCTCCACTTT. This translates into CAWRANRGFSPLHF. V usage is TRBV30 and J usage is TRBJ1-6; TRBD1 aligns across 7 bases. V shed 3 bases, J shed 9 bases, and the junction held 8 bases outside the gene matches. This CDR3 is 14 amino acids long. Germline V lookup: CDR1 GTSNPN, CDR2 SVGIG (reference sequence). The whole variable domain, remainder taken from reference TRBV30 and TRBJ1-6, is SQTIHQWPATLVQPVGSPLSLECTVEGTSNPNLYWYRQAAGRGLQLLFYSVGIGQISSEVPQNLSASRPQDRQFILSSKKLLLSDSGFYLCAWRANRGFSPLHFGNGTRLTVT.